This T cell receptor (beta chain) was observed in a study of T cells in Graves' hyperthyroidism and ophthalmopathy. The sample holds many counts of this clonotype. Germline CDR1 reads SGHAT; CDR2 reads FQNNGV. V was shortened by 4 bases and J by 3 bases, with 10 bases between the two germline ends. The CDR3 covers 14 residues. TCR beta CDR3 regions were amplified from RNA transcripts. First-round RT-PCR with HTBI primers amplified the TCR CDR3 region. TCRdb fed the multiplex PCR reads into MiXCR, producing one record per CDR3 protein. Of around 620,000 distinct CDR3 sequences in the sample, around 16% are singletons; the top ten hold over 3.5%.

The source of this sequence is a woman younger than 45 with Graves' hyperthyroidism. Input material: blood. The rearrangement uses TRBV11-2 and TRBJ1-5; maybe TRBD1 (5 bases). CDR3 residues: CASSYGTDNQPQHF. For the CDR3, the DNA is TGTGCCAGCAGCTACGGGACGGACAATCAGCCCCAGCATTTT.